The source of this T cell receptor beta chain is a study of T-cell memory formation after mild COVID-19. Germline lookup yields CDR1 SEHNR and CDR2 FQNEAQ (reference sequence). The CDR3 sequence is 15 residues long. Trimming took 1 base from V and 4 from J, leaving 12 bases between them. This clonotype showed up just a few times. One entry per CDR3 protein results from TCRdb running MiXCR on the 5' RACE reads. Seen here are more than 150,000 distinct CDR3 sequences, 18% observed once, and the top ten hold 3.5% to 5%. Sequencing was carried out using PBMCs or a T cell subset sorted from them (not recorded which). The chain is built from TRBV7-9 and TRBJ2-3; D is possibly TRBD1 (6 bases). The clonotype comes from a man younger than 35 who had mild COVID-19 (a few samples of this study predate the infection). Cell type and time point are not known. In nucleotides, the CDR3 is TGTGCCAGCAGCTTAGACAGGGTAGTCGCAGATACGCAGTATTTT. Its protein is CASSLDRVVADTQYF.